Each of the 22 T cell receptor beta chains below was sequenced from the same sample in a study of T cell repertoires in cytomegalovirus infection. TCRdb independently ran MiXCR on the reads; one entry per CDR3 protein. In the table there are 250,000 or so distinct CDR3 sequences, approximately 13% of which are singletons. Sequencing used PBMCs. These receptors were collected from a human donor in good health (CMV status not recorded). Some clones in this sample may be carry-over from other donors' samples.

There are a few counts of this clonotype. The chain couples TRBV29-1 to TRBJ1-5; D gene unclear. Germline V gene sequence: CDR1 SQVTM, CDR2 ANQGSEA. The CDR3 runs to 13 residues. The V and J ends lost 5 bases and 4 bases respectively, with 12 bases between them. The CDR3: CSVRRSANQPQHF. The CDR3, as DNA: TGCAGCGTTCGGAGGTCGGCGAATCAGCCCCAGCATTTT.

As concerns this clonotype: A much bigger clone sits one base away, suggesting this may be a read error. The chain has TRBV28 and TRBJ2-7; D gene uncertain. Germline CDR1 is MDHEN and CDR2 is SYDVKM. Trimming left V 11 bases short and J 2 bases short, with 19 bases between. The CDR3 runs to 14 residues. DNA for the CDR3: TGTGCCGGCAACCCCCCACGCGCGCCCTACGAGCAGTACTTC. This encodes CAGNPPRAPYEQYF.

In its sample, this clonotype was seen a few times. The chain has TRBV20-1 and TRBJ1-6, with D possibly matching TRBD1 (5 bases). The CDR3 covers 14 residues. Germline V gene lookup returns CDR1 DFQATT and CDR2 SNEGSKA (reference sequence). Trimming pared 5 bases from V and 6 bases from J, leaving 14 bases between. The CDR3 sequence: CSAYPPGRNSPLHF. In DNA, the CDR3 is TGCAGTGCTTACCCTCCGGGGCGTAATTCACCCCTCCACTTT.

Details on this clonotype: This may come from a read error, since a much larger clone is one base off. The CDR3 is CAISVGQNQPQHF. CDR3 coding DNA: TGTGCCATCAGTGTGGGACAGAATCAGCCCCAGCATTTT. J is TRBJ1-5 and V is TRBV10-3, with 7 bases matching TRBD1. The V gene end was trimmed by 4 bases and the J gene end by 4 bases; junction bases not matched to a gene: 1. This CDR3 spans 13 amino acids. Germline V gene data show CDR1 as ENHRY and CDR2 as SYGVKD.

Note on this clonotype: This clone may be a read error of a much larger clone one base away. V is TRBV14 and J is TRBJ2-7; tentative D call: TRBD2 (7 bases). The CDR3 totals 13 residues. CDR1 and CDR2 (germline): SGHDN, FVKESK. The CDR3 region has the DNA TGTGCCAGCAGCCTCCCCAGAGGGGGGGCCTCGAACTTC. This encodes CASSLPRGGASNF.

This clonotype was recorded many times. V is TRBV19 and J is TRBJ1-2; a possible D gene is TRBD1 (6 bases). The germline V and J ends were trimmed by 7 bases and 2 bases, with 23 bases remaining between them. This CDR3 is 17 amino acids long. From germline, CDR1 is LNHDA and CDR2 SQIVND (reference sequence). The chain's CDR3 is CASTHPRGGQSNYGYTF. CDR3 DNA sequence: TGTGCCAGTACCCACCCTAGAGGGGGACAATCCAACTATGGCTACACCTTC.

This clonotype was found many times. This sequence joins TRBV6-5 and TRBJ1-2; 7 bases map to TRBD1. Losses at the gene ends were 0 bases for V and 8 bases for J; bases not matched to a gene: 9. Germline values: CDR1 MNHEY, CDR2 SVGAGI. There are 15 residues in the CDR3. The CDR3 spells CASSYSNRGLGGYTF. The CDR3 DNA follows: TGTGCCAGCAGTTACTCGAACAGGGGCCTCGGCGGCTACACCTTC.

In its sample, this clonotype was seen many times. CDR3 DNA sequence: TGTGCCAGCAGCAGGGGATTGGCTGGGGCCAACGTCCTGACTTTC. Translating gives CASSRGLAGANVLTF. The rearrangement uses TRBV7-2 and TRBJ2-6; D perhaps matches TRBD1 (5 bases). The CDR3 totals 15 residues. Germline V gene lookup returns CDR1 SGHTA and CDR2 FQGNSA. The V end was cut by 5 bases, the J end by 2 bases, with 10 bases between. The whole variable domain, remainder taken from reference TRBV7-2 and TRBJ2-6, is GAGVSQSPSNKVTEKGKDVELRCDPISGHTALYWYRQSLGQGLEFLIYFQGNSAPDKSGLPSDRFSAERTGGSVSTLTIQRTQQEDSAVYLCASSRGLAGANVLTFGAGSRLTVL.

This clonotype has just a few counts. This chain uses TRBV24-1 with TRBJ1-1, with D tentatively TRBD1 (5 bases). The length of the CDR3 is 13 residues. Trimming took 4 bases from V and 5 from J, leaving 10 bases between them. CDR1 is KGHDR, CDR2 SFDVKD, per germline. The CDR3: CATSESGWTEAFF. CDR3 sequence (DNA): TGTGCCACCAGTGAGTCAGGGTGGACTGAAGCTTTCTTT.

This chain joins TRBV6-2 or TRBV6-3 and TRBJ2-1; TRBD2 aligns across 9 bases. Germline V gene data show CDR1 as MNHEY and CDR2 as SVGEGT. This CDR3 is 15 amino acids long. V shed 6 bases and J 2 bases; nucleotides not matched to a gene: 5. The CDR3 loop reads CASRLTSGTYNEQFF. The CDR3 coding sequence is TGTGCCAGCAGATTGACTAGCGGAACCTACAATGAGCAGTTCTTC.

This clonotype was detected a few times. A much bigger clone sits one base away, suggesting this may be a read error. The chain couples TRBV7-2 to TRBJ2-3; D gene uncertain. Germline values: CDR1 SGHTA, CDR2 FQGNSA. Trimming took 1 base from V and 4 from J, leaving 9 bases between them. This CDR3 spans 14 amino acids. As DNA, the CDR3 is TGTGCCAGCAGCTTAGAAATTCACGCAGATACGCAGTATTTT. Translated: CASSLEIHADTQYF.

Ten or more counts support this clonotype. The chain couples TRBV7-2 to TRBJ2-2; TRBD2 matches at 8 bases. This CDR3 contains 15 residues. Germline V gene lookup returns CDR1 SGHTA and CDR2 FQGNSA. V was clipped by 4 bases and J by 5 bases; unmatched bases: 6. CDR3 coding DNA: TGTGCCAGCAGCTCGCCGGGGGGGGGGACCGGGGAGCTGTTTTTT. Its protein product is CASSSPGGGTGELFF.

In its sample, this clonotype was seen many times. The chain is built from TRBV5-1 and TRBJ2-1, with TRBD1 identical over 8 bases. Trimming at V came to 0 bases and at J to 0 bases, leaving 5 bases not matched to a gene. CDR1 is SGHRS, CDR2 YFSETQ, per germline. The CDR3 totals 17 residues. This CDR3 is CASSLGAGGASYNEQFF. CDR3 bases: TGCGCCAGCAGCTTGGGGGCAGGGGGCGCCTCCTACAATGAGCAGTTCTTC.

This clonotype was seen repeatedly, ten times or more. The V gene is TRBV7-2, the J gene TRBJ1-1, with D unresolved. The CDR3 totals 13 residues. The germline gives CDR1 SGHTA, CDR2 FQGNSA. The V end was cut by 5 bases, the J end by 1 base, with 8 bases between. In nucleotides, the CDR3 is TGTGCCAGCAGCATAAAGAGGAACACTGAAGCTTTCTTT. It is translated as CASSIKRNTEAFF.

This clonotype was detected a few times. CDR3 loop: CSGTDMNTEAFF. Written as DNA, the CDR3 is TGCAGTGGGACAGACATGAACACTGAAGCTTTCTTT. The chain uses TRBV20-1 and TRBJ1-1; possible D gene TRBD1, 6 bases. CDR1 and CDR2 from the germline V gene are DFQATT and SNEGSKA (reference sequence). This CDR3 is built from 12 residues. V lost 7 bases and J lost 0, with 9 bases in between.

J is TRBJ1-1 and V is TRBV12-3 or TRBV12-4; maybe TRBD1 (5 bases). V was clipped by 3 bases and J by 0 bases, with 8 bases between them. The CDR3 is 14 residues long. The CDR3 coding sequence is TGTGCCAGCAGTTTCTCCAGGGTGAACACTGAAGCTTTCTTT. Its translation is CASSFSRVNTEAFF.

The V gene is TRBV3-1, the J gene TRBJ2-1; 8 bases agree with TRBD2. Trimming took 5 bases from V and 8 from J; bases not matched to a gene: 14. CDR1 and CDR2 (germline): LGHDT, YNNKEL (reference sequence). The CDR3 extends over 16 amino acids. CDR3 sequence reads: CASSYIGTSVIDEQFF. CDR3 coding DNA: TGTGCCAGCAGCTATATCGGGACTAGTGTTATCGATGAGCAGTTCTTC.

This clonotype was counted ten times or more. The chain is built from TRBV7-3 and TRBJ2-1, with D perhaps TRBD2 (7 bases). The V gene's germline CDR1 is SGHTA and CDR2 FQGTGA. The CDR3 runs 16 residues. V lost 2 bases and J lost 6, with 17 bases in between. The CDR3 DNA follows: TGTGCCAGCAGCTTAGTAGGGGGGGACATTGGCAATGAGCAGTTCTTC. Translation: CASSLVGGDIGNEQFF.

This clonotype occurred a few times. This sequence joins TRBV6-2 or TRBV6-3 and TRBJ2-1; 10 bases line up with TRBD2. Germline assignment: CDR1 MNHEY and CDR2 SVGEGT. This CDR3 spans 16 amino acids. Trimming took 1 base from V and 2 from J; bases not matched to a gene: 2. CDR3: CASSYLAGGPYNEQFF. CDR3 nucleotide sequence: TGTGCCAGCAGTTACTTAGCGGGAGGCCCCTACAATGAGCAGTTCTTC.

This clonotype was counted at least ten times. The rearrangement joins TRBV19 to TRBJ2-6, with D unresolved. V lost 2 bases and J 0 bases, leaving 2 bases between the germline ends. Germline values: CDR1 LNHDA, CDR2 SQIVND (reference sequence). The CDR3 has 14 residues. The CDR3 DNA follows: TGTGCCAGTAGTATATACTCTGGGGCCAACGTCCTGACTTTC. This gives the protein CASSIYSGANVLTF.

This clonotype was seen ten or more times. The CDR3 coding sequence is TGTGCCAGCAGTTATTTACGGCGTTATGGGAACACTGAAGCTTTCTTT. This encodes CASSYLRRYGNTEAFF. The chain has TRBV6-2 or TRBV6-3 and TRBJ1-1; D gene ambiguous. Deletions cut 3 bases from V and 1 base from J, with 15 bases between. The germline V gene has CDR1 MNHEY and CDR2 SVGEGT. The CDR3 spans 16 residues.

This chain connects TRBV5-5 to TRBJ2-2; 7 positions agree with TRBD1. CDR3 length: 15 residues. CDR1 and CDR2 from the germline V gene are SGHKS and YYEKEE (reference sequence). The V gene end was trimmed by 4 bases and the J gene end by 1 base; junction bases not matched to a gene: 4. Written as DNA, the CDR3 is TGTGCCAGCAGCGGGACAGCGCGGAACACCGGGGAGCTGTTTTTT. It codes for CASSGTARNTGELFF.